These 20 T cell receptor beta chains came from one sample sequenced in a study of blood T cell repertoires in COVID-19. The method was immunoSEQ multiplex PCR; TCRdb's version includes in-frame clones alone and lacks a portion of them. The table shows 300,000 to 400,000 clones, with about 88% occurring only once. The sample comprised peripheral blood. Source of these receptors: a woman in her 70s with COVID-19, enrolled during active disease.

This chain connects TRBV13 to TRBJ2-3; D is perhaps TRBD2 (7 bases). Germline loops: CDR1 PRHDT, CDR2 FYEKMQ (reference sequence). Trimming shortened V by 0 bases and J by 9 bases, and 13 bases separated the two germline ends. The CDR3 is 14 amino acids. The chain's CDR3 is CASSLGRGGGTQYF. The DNA of the CDR3 is TGTGCCAGCAGCTTAGGTCGGGGAGGGGGAACGCAGTATTTT.

This clone was counted a single time. The chain uses TRBV19 and TRBJ1-4, with 7 bases identical to TRBD1. The J segment lost 8 bases and the V segment lost 6 bases, leaving 6 bases of the junction unmatched. The CDR3 sequence is 13 residues long. The germline V gene has CDR1 LNHDA and CDR2 SQIVND (reference sequence). Here the CDR3 reads CASSRRTGEKLFF. In nucleotides, the CDR3 is TGTGCCAGTAGCCGTCGGACAGGAGAAAAACTGTTTTTT.

This rearrangement joins TRBV11-2 to TRBJ2-1, with a possible D match to TRBD2 (6 bases). Trimming took 5 bases from V and 2 from J, leaving 16 bases between them. Germline assignment: CDR1 SGHAT and CDR2 FQNNGV. The CDR3 has 16 amino acids. In DNA form, the CDR3 reads TGTGCCAGCAGCAGTCCGGAGGGGCAAGCCTACAATGAGCAGTTCTTC. This codes for CASSSPEGQAYNEQFF.

The J gene is TRBJ1-3, the V gene TRBV7-2; D perhaps matches TRBD1 (5 bases). Germline CDR1 and CDR2: SGHTA and FQGNSA. The CDR3 sequence is 16 residues long. V gave up 3 bases and J gave up 5 bases, with 17 bases separating them. CDR3 coding DNA: TGTGCCAGCAGCTTGACAGCGAGCGAAGTGCGAAACACCATATATTTT. Translation gives CASSLTASEVRNTIYF. Filled out from reference TRBV7-2 and TRBJ1-3, the complete variable domain reads GAGVSQSPSNKVTEKGKDVELRCDPISGHTALYWYRQSLGQGLEFLIYFQGNSAPDKSGLPSDRFSAERTGGSVSTLTIQRTQQEDSAVYLCASSLTASEVRNTIYFGEGSWLTVV.

The chain carries TRBV6-1 and TRBJ2-3; D possibly corresponds to TRBD2 (6 bases). The CDR3 is 18 amino acids. Deletions cut 1 base from V and 0 bases from J, with 17 bases between. Germline CDR1 reads MNHNS; CDR2 reads SASEGT. The CDR3 coding sequence is TGTGCCAGCAGTGAAGAGTGGGTTGGGGGGACTAGCACAGATACGCAGTATTTT. Protein sequence: CASSEEWVGGTSTDTQYF.

The chain uses TRBV30 and TRBJ1-1; 7 bases align to TRBD1. The CDR3 contains 13 residues. After removal of 5 bases from V and 5 bases from J, the junction contained 8 bases not matched to a gene. The germline CDR1 and CDR2 sequences are GTSNPN and SVGIG (reference sequence). DNA for the CDR3: TGTGCCTGGGAGAACAGGGGCCGGACTGAAGCTTTCTTT. This sequence encodes CAWENRGRTEAFF.

In the case of this clone: A junction end diverges from the germline sequence, so it may reflect a read error. V and J are TRBV19 and TRBJ1-6; 9 bases match TRBD1. The germline V gene encodes CDR1 LNHDA and CDR2 SQIVND (reference sequence). The CDR3 loop spans 15 amino acids. CDR3 sequence (DNA): TGTGCCAGTAGATCAGGGGACAGGGATAACTCACCCCTCCACTTT. This codes for CASRSGDRDNSPLHF.

This chain joins TRBV28 and TRBJ1-6; a possible D gene is TRBD1 (5 bases). Trimming pared 7 bases from V and 11 bases from J, leaving 21 bases between. This CDR3 has 15 amino acids. Germline V gene lookup returns CDR1 MDHEN and CDR2 SYDVKM. The CDR3 nucleotides read TGTGCCAGCAACTTCGGGGCTAGCGAGGGAACACCCCTCCACTTT. Translation: CASNFGASEGTPLHF.

This clone has only one observation. Additional DNA sequences in this sample encode the identical CDR3. This chain links TRBV2 with TRBJ1-1; tentatively, D is TRBD1 (6 bases). The CDR3 runs 13 residues. V was trimmed by 5 bases and J by 1 base, leaving 8 bases between them. Germline CDR1 SNHLY, CDR2 FYNNEI. The DNA for the CDR3 is TGTGCCAGCAGTTTGGACAGGAACACTGAAGCTTTCTTT. Encoded protein: CASSLDRNTEAFF. The full variable domain, its missing parts supplied by reference TRBV2 and TRBJ1-1, is EPEVTQTPSHQVTQMGQEVILRCVPISNHLYFYWYRQILGQKVEFLVSFYNNEISEKSEIFDDQFSVERPDGSNFTLKIRSTKLEDSAMYFCASSLDRNTEAFFGQGTRLTVV.

The chain is built from TRBV28 and TRBJ1-4, with TRBD1 identical over 9 bases. The length of the CDR3 is 15 residues. The germline CDR1 and CDR2 sequences are MDHEN and SYDVKM. V shed 5 bases, J shed 7 bases, and the junction held 8 bases outside the gene matches. The CDR3 DNA reads as TGTGCCAGCAGTCCCCTGGGACAGGGTGCTGAAAAACTGTTTTTT. Translation gives CASSPLGQGAEKLFF.

This sequence joins TRBV27 and TRBJ1-2; D is unclear. Germline V gene lookup returns CDR1 MNHEY and CDR2 SMNVEV (reference sequence). V lost 3 bases, J lost 4 bases, and 15 bases lay in between. The CDR3 is 15 residues long. CDR3 DNA: TGTGCCAGCAGTTTTGTCCGAGGAGGCTTCTATGGCTACACCTTC. Amino acids: CASSFVRGGFYGYTF.

The chain is built from TRBV9 and TRBJ2-1; possibly TRBD2 for D (6 bases). The CDR3 contains 15 residues. From germline, CDR1 is SGDLS and CDR2 YYNGEE. V was shortened by 0 bases and J by 8 bases, with 15 bases between the two germline ends. Written as DNA, the CDR3 is TGTGCCAGCAGCGTAGGGGACGGGGGATTGGATGAGCAGTTCTTC. Amino acids: CASSVGDGGLDEQFF. The variable domain in full, with the rest retrieved from reference TRBV9 and TRBJ2-1, is DSGVTQTPKHLITATGQRVTLRCSPRSGDLSVYWYQQSLDQGLQFLIQYYNGEERAKGNILERFSAQQFPDLHSELNLSSLELGDSALYFCASSVGDGGLDEQFFGPGTRLTVL.

The CDR3 nucleotides read TGTGCCAGTAGTATAGACCGGGGGGACAAAAACATTCAGTACTTC. Translated, it gives CASSIDRGDKNIQYF. The chain uses TRBV19 and TRBJ2-4; 7 nucleotides line up with TRBD2. The CDR3 runs 15 residues. J was trimmed by 3 bases and V by 0 bases; bases with no gene match: 2. CDR1 LNHDA and CDR2 SQIVND come from the germline V gene (reference sequence).

The chain links TRBV7-8 to TRBJ1-3; 8 bases are shared with TRBD1. J gave up 4 bases and V 1 base, and 6 bases lay outside the gene matches. The CDR3 spans 16 residues. Germline-derived CDR1 and CDR2 are SGHVS and FQNEAQ. DNA of the CDR3: TGTGCCAGCAGCTTAGGGCGACAGGGGAAAGGAAACACCATATATTTT. It codes for CASSLGRQGKGNTIYF. Supplemented by reference TRBV7-8 and TRBJ1-3, the full variable domain reads GAGVSQSPRYKVAKRGQDVALRCDPISGHVSLFWYQQALGQGPEFLTYFQNEAQLDKSGLPSDRFFAERPEGSVSTLKIQRTQQEDSAVYLCASSLGRQGKGNTIYFGEGSWLTVV.

This clone came up once. The chain is built from TRBV11-2 and TRBJ2-7; TRBD2 matches at 7 bases. V lost 4 bases and J lost 4; bases outside the gene matches: 10. CDR1 is SGHAT, CDR2 FQNNGV, per germline. The CDR3 length is 15 residues. This chain's CDR3 is CASSSESGGTYEQYF. The CDR3 DNA reads TGTGCCAGCAGCTCCGAGTCCGGGGGGACGTACGAGCAGTACTTC.

V and J are TRBV14 and TRBJ2-5; TRBD1 matches at 8 bases. Germline loops: CDR1 SGHDN, CDR2 FVKESK. The CDR3 has 13 residues. Trimming took 3 bases from V and 6 from J; bases not matched to a gene: 3. CDR3 sequence: CASSQDRAKTQYF. The CDR3 DNA is TGTGCCAGCAGCCAGGACAGGGCAAAGACCCAGTACTTC.

This chain connects TRBV7-6 to TRBJ1-5, with 8 positions matching TRBD1. V shed 5 bases, J shed 5 bases, and the junction held 2 bases outside the gene matches. The CDR3 is 13 amino acids. Germline V lookup: CDR1 SGHVS, CDR2 FNYEAQ. The chain's CDR3 is CASSKDRDQPQHF. CDR3 nucleotide sequence: TGTGCCAGCAGCAAGGACAGGGATCAGCCCCAGCATTTT.

V is TRBV9 and J is TRBJ2-1; D is uncertain. Per the germline V gene, CDR1 is SGDLS and CDR2 is YYNGEE. The V end was cut by 7 bases, the J end by 0 bases, with 14 bases between. This CDR3 comprises 15 residues. CDR3 region: CASSWAESSYNEQFF. The CDR3 region has the DNA TGTGCCAGCTCATGGGCAGAAAGCTCCTACAATGAGCAGTTCTTC.

The rearrangement joins TRBV6-5 to TRBJ1-1; D is ambiguous. The CDR3 length is 13 residues. V was pared by 7 bases and J by 6 bases, with 15 bases between. CDR1 is MNHEY, CDR2 SVGAGI, per germline. The CDR3 loop is CASKAAMLPEAFF. In DNA form, the CDR3 reads TGTGCCAGCAAGGCGGCGATGCTTCCTGAAGCTTTCTTT.

V usage is TRBV21-1 and J usage is TRBJ2-7; the table gives TRBD2 as D, unverified against the DNA. TRBV21-1 is reported as a pseudogene. This CDR3 has 18 amino acids. CDR3 bases: TGTGCCAGCAGCAACCCCGGGGAGGGAACCCCCCACCCCTACGAGCAGTACTTC. Translated: CASSNPGEGTPHPYEQYF.